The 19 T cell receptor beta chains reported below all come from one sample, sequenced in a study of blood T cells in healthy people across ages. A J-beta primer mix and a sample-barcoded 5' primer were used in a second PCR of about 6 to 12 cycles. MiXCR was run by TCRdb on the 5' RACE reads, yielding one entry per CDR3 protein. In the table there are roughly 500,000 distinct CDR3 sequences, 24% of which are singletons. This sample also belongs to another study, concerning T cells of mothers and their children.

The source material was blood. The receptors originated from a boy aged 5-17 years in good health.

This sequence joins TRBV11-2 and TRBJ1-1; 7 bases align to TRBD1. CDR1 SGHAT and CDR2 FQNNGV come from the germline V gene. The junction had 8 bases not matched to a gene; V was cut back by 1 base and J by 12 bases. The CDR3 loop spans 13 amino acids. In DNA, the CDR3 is TGTGCCAGCAGCTTAGGTCAGGGGGTGGGAACTTTCTTT. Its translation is CASSLGQGVGTFF.

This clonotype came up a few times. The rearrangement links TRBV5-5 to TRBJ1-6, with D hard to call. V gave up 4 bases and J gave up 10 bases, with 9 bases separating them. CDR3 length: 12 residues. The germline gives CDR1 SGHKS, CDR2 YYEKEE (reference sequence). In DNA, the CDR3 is TGTGCCAGCAGCCCCGCGGACTCACCCCTCCACTTT. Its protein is CASSPADSPLHF. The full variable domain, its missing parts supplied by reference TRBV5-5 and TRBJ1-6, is DAGVTQSPTHLIKTRGQQVTLRCSPISGHKSVSWYQQVLGQGPQFIFQYYEKEERGRGNFPDRFSARQFPNYSSELNVNALLLGDSALYLCASSPADSPLHFGNGTRLTVT.

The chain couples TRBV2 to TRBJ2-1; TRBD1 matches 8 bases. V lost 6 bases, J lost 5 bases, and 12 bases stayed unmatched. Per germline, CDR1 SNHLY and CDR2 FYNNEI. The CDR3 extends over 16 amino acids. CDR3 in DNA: TGTGCCAGCAGCCCGTGGGGACAGGAGACCGACAATGAGCAGTTCTTC. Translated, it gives CASSPWGQETDNEQFF.

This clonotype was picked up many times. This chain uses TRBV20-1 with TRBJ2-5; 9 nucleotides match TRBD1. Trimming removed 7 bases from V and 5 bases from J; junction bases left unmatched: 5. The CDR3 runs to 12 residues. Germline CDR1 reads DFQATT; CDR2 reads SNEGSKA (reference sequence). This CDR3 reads CSGKQGAETQYF. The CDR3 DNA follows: TGCAGTGGAAAACAGGGGGCTGAGACCCAGTACTTC.

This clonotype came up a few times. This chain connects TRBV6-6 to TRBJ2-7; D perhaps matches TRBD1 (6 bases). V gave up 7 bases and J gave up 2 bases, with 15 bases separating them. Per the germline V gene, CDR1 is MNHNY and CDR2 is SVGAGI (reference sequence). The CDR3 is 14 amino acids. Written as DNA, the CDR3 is TGTGCCAGCACCGATGGACAGAGGACCTACGAGCAGTACTTC. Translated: CASTDGQRTYEQYF.

The CDR3 region is CASSLGGAGHYYEQYF. In DNA form, the CDR3 reads TGTGCCAGCAGCTTGGGAGGAGCAGGACACTACTACGAGCAGTACTTC. V gene TRBV5-5 combines with J gene TRBJ2-5, with D tentatively TRBD1 (5 bases). The closer fit of TRBJ2-7 to the DNA end suggests the J call may be wrong. CDR1 SGHKS and CDR2 YYEKEE come from the germline V gene (reference sequence). The CDR3 runs to 16 residues.

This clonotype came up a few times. The CDR3 sequence: CASSYVKGDPGNTIYF. CDR3 sequence (DNA): TGTGCCAGCAGCTATGTAAAGGGAGACCCTGGAAACACCATATATTTT. The chain is built from TRBV7-9 and TRBJ1-3; D not resolved. Germline V gene data show CDR1 as SEHNR and CDR2 as FQNEAQ (reference sequence). Deletions cut 4 bases from V and 2 bases from J, with 15 bases between. This CDR3 spans 16 amino acids.

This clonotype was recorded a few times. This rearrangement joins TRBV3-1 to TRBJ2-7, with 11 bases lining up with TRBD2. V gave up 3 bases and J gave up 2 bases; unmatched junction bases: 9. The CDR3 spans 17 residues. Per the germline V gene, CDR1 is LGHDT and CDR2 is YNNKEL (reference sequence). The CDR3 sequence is CASSHRILAGATYEQYF. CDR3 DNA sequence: TGTGCCAGCAGCCACCGGATACTAGCGGGAGCAACCTACGAGCAGTACTTC.

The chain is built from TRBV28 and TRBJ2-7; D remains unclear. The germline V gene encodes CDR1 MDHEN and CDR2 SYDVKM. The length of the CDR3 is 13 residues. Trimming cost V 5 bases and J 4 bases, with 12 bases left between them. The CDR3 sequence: CASSPATRYEQYF. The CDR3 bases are TGTGCCAGCAGTCCCGCGACCCGGTACGAGCAGTACTTC.

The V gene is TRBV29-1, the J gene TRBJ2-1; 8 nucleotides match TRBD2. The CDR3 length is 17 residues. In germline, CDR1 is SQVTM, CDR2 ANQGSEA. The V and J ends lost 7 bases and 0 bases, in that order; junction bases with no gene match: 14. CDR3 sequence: CSAEAHPLAGSYNEQFF. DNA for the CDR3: TGCAGCGCCGAGGCCCATCCTCTAGCGGGCTCCTACAATGAGCAGTTCTTC.

The CDR3 reads CASRGEDSPEGQYF. CDR3 coding DNA: TGCGCCAGCCGTGGGGAAGACTCACCCGAGGGGCAGTACTTC. The chain uses TRBV5-1 and TRBJ2-7, with D possibly TRBD2 on 5 matching bases. V lost 7 bases and J lost 9, with 23 bases in between. Germline V gives CDR1 SGHRS, CDR2 YFSETQ. The CDR3 runs to 14 residues.

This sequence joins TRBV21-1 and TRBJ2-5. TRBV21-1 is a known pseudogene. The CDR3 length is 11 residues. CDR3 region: CARQGWETQYF. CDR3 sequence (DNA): TGTGCCAGACAGGGTTGGGAGACCCAGTACTTC.

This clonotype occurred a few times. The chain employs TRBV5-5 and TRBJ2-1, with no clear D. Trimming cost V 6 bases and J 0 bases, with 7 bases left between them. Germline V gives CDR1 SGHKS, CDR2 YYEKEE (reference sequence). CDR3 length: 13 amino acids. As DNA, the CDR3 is TGTGCCAGCACTCTCAGCTCCTACAATGAGCAGTTCTTC. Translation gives CASTLSSYNEQFF. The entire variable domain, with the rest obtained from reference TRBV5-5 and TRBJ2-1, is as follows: DAGVTQSPTHLIKTRGQQVTLRCSPISGHKSVSWYQQVLGQGPQFIFQYYEKEERGRGNFPDRFSARQFPNYSSELNVNALLLGDSALYLCASTLSSYNEQFFGPGTRLTVL.

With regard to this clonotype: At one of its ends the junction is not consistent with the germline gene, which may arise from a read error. This CDR3 is CATRTRGF. The CDR3 coding sequence is TGTGCCACCAGAACCAGGGGCTTC. V is TRBV15 and J is TRBJ2-7, with D possibly being TRBD1 (6 bases). In germline, CDR1 is LNHNV, CDR2 YYDKDF (reference sequence). The CDR3 spans 8 residues. Together with reference TRBV15 and TRBJ2-7, the CDR3 gives the full variable domain: DAMVIQNPRYQVTQFGKPVTLSCSQTLNHNVMYWYQQKSSQAPKLLFHYYDKDFNNEADTPDNFQSRRPNTSFCFLDIRSPGLGDTAMYLCATRTRGFGPGTRLTVT.

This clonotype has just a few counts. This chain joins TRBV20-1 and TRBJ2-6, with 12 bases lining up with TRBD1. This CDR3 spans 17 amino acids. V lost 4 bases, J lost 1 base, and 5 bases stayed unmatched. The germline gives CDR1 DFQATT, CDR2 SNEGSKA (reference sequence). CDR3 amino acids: CSANRDRGRSGANVLTF. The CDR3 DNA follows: TGCAGTGCTAACAGGGACAGGGGGCGTTCTGGGGCCAACGTCCTGACTTTC.

The CDR3 DNA reads as TGCAGTGCTAGAGCGCAGGGCGCTACCTATGGCTACACCTTC. As protein: CSARAQGATYGYTF. The rearrangement links TRBV20-1 to TRBJ1-2, with a possible D match to TRBD1 (5 bases). This CDR3 has 14 residues. Germline CDR1 is DFQATT and CDR2 is SNEGSKA (reference sequence). Trimming shortened V by 1 base and J by 4 bases, and 13 bases separated the two germline ends.

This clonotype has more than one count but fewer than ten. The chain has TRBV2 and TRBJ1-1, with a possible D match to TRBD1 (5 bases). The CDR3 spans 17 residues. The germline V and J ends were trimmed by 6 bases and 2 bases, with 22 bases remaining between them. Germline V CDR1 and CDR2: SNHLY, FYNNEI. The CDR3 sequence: CASRRRESGGPNTEAFF. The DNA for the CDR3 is TGTGCCAGCAGACGTCGTGAGAGCGGGGGACCTAACACTGAAGCTTTCTTT.

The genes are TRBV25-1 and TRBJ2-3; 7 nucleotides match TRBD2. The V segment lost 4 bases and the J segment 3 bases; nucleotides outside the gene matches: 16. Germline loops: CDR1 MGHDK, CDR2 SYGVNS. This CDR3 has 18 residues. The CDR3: CASSGSYLAVWGTDTQYF. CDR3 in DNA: TGTGCCAGCAGTGGATCATACCTAGCGGTTTGGGGGACAGATACGCAGTATTTT.

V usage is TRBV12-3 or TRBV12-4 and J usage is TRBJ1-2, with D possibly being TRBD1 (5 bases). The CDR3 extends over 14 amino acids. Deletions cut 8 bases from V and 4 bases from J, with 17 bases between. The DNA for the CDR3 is TGTGCCAGCGGTACAGGCGGCTCGGGCTATGGCTACACCTTC. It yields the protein CASGTGGSGYGYTF.